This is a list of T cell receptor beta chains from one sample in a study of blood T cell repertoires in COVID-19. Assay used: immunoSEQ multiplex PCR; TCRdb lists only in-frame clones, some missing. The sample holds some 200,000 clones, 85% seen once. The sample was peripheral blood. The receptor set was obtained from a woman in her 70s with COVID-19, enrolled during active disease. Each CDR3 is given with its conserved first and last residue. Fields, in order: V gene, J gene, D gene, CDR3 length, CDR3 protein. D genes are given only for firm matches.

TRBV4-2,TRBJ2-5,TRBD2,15,CASSPAGTSAFTQYF
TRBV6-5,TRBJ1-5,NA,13,CASRLDSNQPQHF
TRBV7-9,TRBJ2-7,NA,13,CASSWTWSYEQYF
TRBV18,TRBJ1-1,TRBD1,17,CASSPGTGGRLDTEAFF
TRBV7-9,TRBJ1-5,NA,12,CASSLAPQPQHF
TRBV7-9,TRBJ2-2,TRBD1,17,CASSLGPGQGSAGELFF
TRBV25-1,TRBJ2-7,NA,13,CASRGSPSYEQYF
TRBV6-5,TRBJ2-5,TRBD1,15,CASSSTRTGEETQYF
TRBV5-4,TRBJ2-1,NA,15,CASSRTADSYNEQFF
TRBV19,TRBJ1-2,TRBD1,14,CASIPRRGLWGYTF
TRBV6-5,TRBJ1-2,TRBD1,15,CASRPGQGSNYGYTF
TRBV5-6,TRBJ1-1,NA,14,CASSLQGSNTEAFF
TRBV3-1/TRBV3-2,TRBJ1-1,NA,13,CASSPTGLTEAFF
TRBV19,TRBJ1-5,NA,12,CAARQVNQPQHF
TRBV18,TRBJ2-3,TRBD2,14,CASSPSGGADTQYF
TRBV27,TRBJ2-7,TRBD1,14,CASSRQGNSYEQYF
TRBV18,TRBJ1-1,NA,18,CASSPPAHPGGGNTEAFF
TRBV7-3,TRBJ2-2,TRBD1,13,CASSRDRVGELFF
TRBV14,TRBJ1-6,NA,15,CASSLTGVMNSPLHF
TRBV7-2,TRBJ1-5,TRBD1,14,CASSWDREDQPQHF
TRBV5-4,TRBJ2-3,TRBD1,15,CASSNRDRGTDTQYF
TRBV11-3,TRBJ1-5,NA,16,CASSLNRERYNQPQHF
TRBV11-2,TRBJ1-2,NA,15,CASSLAQGPFYGYTF
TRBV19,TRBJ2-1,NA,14,CASREGHSYNEQFF
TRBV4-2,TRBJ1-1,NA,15,CASSPPGEMNTEAFF
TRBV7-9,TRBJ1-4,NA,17,CASSLTEKRLGDEKLFF
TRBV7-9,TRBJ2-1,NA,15,CASSLGAGRWNEQFF
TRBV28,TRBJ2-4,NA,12,CASSVDRNIQYF
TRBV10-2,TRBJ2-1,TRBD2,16,CASSATSGRSYNEQFF
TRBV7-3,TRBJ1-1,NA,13,CASKLQGNTEAFF
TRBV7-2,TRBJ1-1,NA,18,CASSLSTLPTRMNTEAFF
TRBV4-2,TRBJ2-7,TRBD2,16,CASSQGIAGVGYEQYF
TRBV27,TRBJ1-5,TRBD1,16,CASSPRDRGSNQPQHF
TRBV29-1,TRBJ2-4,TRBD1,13,CSSKGTGNNIQYF
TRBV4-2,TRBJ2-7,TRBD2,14,CASSHSGGAYEQYF
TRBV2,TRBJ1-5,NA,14,CASSESTNNQPQHF
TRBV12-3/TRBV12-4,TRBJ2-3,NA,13,CASSLNGPDTQYF
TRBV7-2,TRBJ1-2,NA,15,CASSLGQSFNYGYTF
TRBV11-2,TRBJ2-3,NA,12,CASSFNTDTQYF
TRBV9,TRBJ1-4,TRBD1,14,CASSVAGGNEKLFF
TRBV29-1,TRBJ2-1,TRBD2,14,CSVGVSGSGDEQFF
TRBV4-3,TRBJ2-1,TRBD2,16,CASSQDLGSGSGEQFF
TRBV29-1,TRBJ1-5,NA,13,CSVGRGKDQPQHF
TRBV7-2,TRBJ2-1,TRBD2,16,CASSLLAGAPYNEQFF
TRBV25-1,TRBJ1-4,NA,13,CASTTRVGGKLFF
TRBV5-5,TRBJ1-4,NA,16,CASSPLGALTNEKLFF
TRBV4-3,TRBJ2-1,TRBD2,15,CASSRITSGANEQFF
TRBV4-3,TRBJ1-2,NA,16,CASSQRLSGYYYGYTF
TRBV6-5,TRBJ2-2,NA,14,CASIPAGGTGELFF
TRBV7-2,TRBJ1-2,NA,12,CASSPLGGGYTF
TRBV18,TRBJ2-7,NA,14,CASSPGRIAYEQYF